Following are 11 T cell receptor beta chains from one sample sequenced in a study of T cell clonotyping in hematopoietic cell transplantation. The table came from immunoSEQ multiplex PCR; TCRdb's copy has only in-frame clones and leaves some out. In the table there are 7,500 to 9,500 clones, roughly 79% of which are singletons. The material sequenced was peripheral blood mononuclear cells, taken 180 days after allogeneic stem cell transplant. The source of these receptors is a female patient aged 50 to 65 who had an allogeneic stem cell transplant from an unrelated donor, so the T cells may come from the graft donor. Some clones in this sample may be carry-over from other donors' samples.

The chain combines TRBV7-2 with TRBJ1-4, with 11 bases matching TRBD1. Germline lookup yields CDR1 SGHTA and CDR2 FQGNSA. Unmatched junction bases numbered 6, after V lost 5 bases and J lost 7 bases. This CDR3 contains 15 residues. CDR3 protein: CASSRDRGRGEKLFF. The CDR3 region has the DNA TGTGCCAGCAGCCGGGACAGGGGGAGGGGTGAAAAACTGTTTTTT. Drawing the rest from reference TRBV7-2 and TRBJ1-4, the complete variable domain is GAGVSQSPSNKVTEKGKDVELRCDPISGHTALYWYRQSLGQGLEFLIYFQGNSAPDKSGLPSDRFSAERTGGSVSTLTIQRTQQEDSAVYLCASSRDRGRGEKLFFGSGTQLSVL.

The chain recombines TRBV9 with TRBJ2-7; 10 bases map to TRBD2. Germline lookup yields CDR1 SGDLS and CDR2 YYNGEE. CDR3 length: 14 amino acids. With V trimmed by 4 bases and J by 6 bases, 7 bases remained unmatched. DNA of the CDR3: TGTGCCAGCAGCTTAGTAGCGGGGGGAGGCGAGCAGTACTTC. The encoded protein is CASSLVAGGGEQYF.

The chain joins TRBV28 to TRBJ1-4; D is uncertain. CDR3 length: 14 residues. Looked up from germline, CDR1 is MDHEN and CDR2 is SYDVKM. V gave up 4 bases and J gave up 4 bases, with 10 bases separating them. The CDR3 DNA reads TGTGCCAGCAGTTCTCCCGGATATAATGAAAAACTGTTTTTT. This encodes CASSSPGYNEKLFF.

The gene calls are TRBV4-2 and TRBJ2-3; TRBD2 aligns across 9 bases. Germline V gene data show CDR1 as LGHNA and CDR2 as YNFKEQ. The CDR3 is 16 residues long. With 6 bases clipped from V and 1 base from J, the junction kept 8 bases outside the gene matches. The CDR3 region is CASSLGVAGGTDTQYF. The CDR3 DNA sequence: TGTGCCAGCAGTCTTGGGGTAGCGGGGGGCACAGATACGCAGTATTTT.

The chain recombines TRBV19 with TRBJ1-4; D call uncertain. This CDR3 region has 13 residues. V lost 6 bases, J lost 10 bases, and 15 bases lay in between. Germline V gives CDR1 LNHDA, CDR2 SQIVND (reference sequence). The CDR3 reads CASSPSSKAKLFF. CDR3 coding DNA: TGTGCCAGTAGCCCTAGCTCAAAGGCAAAACTGTTTTTT.

The J gene is TRBJ1-5, the V gene TRBV7-7; D ambiguous. Germline V CDR1 and CDR2: SSHAT, FNYEAQ (reference sequence). The CDR3 contains 13 residues. Trimming pared 4 bases from V and 7 bases from J, leaving 11 bases between. DNA of the CDR3: TGTGCCAGCAGCTCGTCCCCGGGCCAGCCCCAGCATTTT. Its translation: CASSSSPGQPQHF. The complete variable domain, with remaining parts taken from reference TRBV7-7 and TRBJ1-5, reads GAGVSQSPRYKVTKRGQDVTLRCDPISSHATLYWYQQALGQGPEFLTYFNYEAQPDKSGLPSDRFSAERPEGSISTLTIQRTEQRDSAMYRCASSSSPGQPQHFGDGTRLSIL.

The V gene is TRBV5-1, the J gene TRBJ2-1; D gene unclear. The CDR3 spans 15 residues. V was pared by 3 bases and J by 0 bases, with 10 bases between. Germline V gene lookup returns CDR1 SGHRS and CDR2 YFSETQ. The CDR3 bases are TGCGCCAGCAGCTCGTACAAGAGCTCCTACAATGAGCAGTTCTTC. As protein: CASSSYKSSYNEQFF.

V gene TRBV7-2 combines with J gene TRBJ2-5, with 9 nucleotides matching TRBD1. The J segment lost 5 bases and the V segment lost 1 base, leaving 5 bases of the junction unmatched. The CDR3 runs to 15 residues. Germline CDR1 reads SGHTA; CDR2 reads FQGNSA. For the CDR3, the DNA is TGTGCCAGCAGCTTAGTACAGGGGGCGTGGGAGACCCAGTACTTC. The encoded protein is CASSLVQGAWETQYF.

V gene TRBV28 combines with J gene TRBJ2-7; perhaps D is TRBD1 or TRBD2 (5 bases each). Per the germline V gene, CDR1 is MDHEN and CDR2 is SYDVKM. The CDR3 runs to 14 residues. Trimming took 2 bases from V and 2 from J, leaving 10 bases between them. The DNA of the CDR3 is TGTGCCAGCAGTTTACGGGGCAGGGCCTACGAGCAGTACTTC. It encodes CASSLRGRAYEQYF.

J is TRBJ2-2 and V is TRBV7-2; 8 bases are shared with TRBD1. This CDR3 contains 17 residues. V trimming: 3 bases; J trimming: 7 bases; junction bases outside the gene matches: 13. Germline CDR1 is SGHTA and CDR2 is FQGNSA. The CDR3 nucleotides are TGTGCCAGCAGCTTCAGACCCGGGACAGGTTTCGGCGGGGAGCTGTTTTTT. Residues: CASSFRPGTGFGGELFF.

J is TRBJ2-7 and V is TRBV19; D assignment may be TRBD1 or TRBD2 (5 bases each). The V gene lost 6 bases and the J gene lost 2 bases, with 11 bases spanning the gap. This CDR3 has 13 residues. CDR1 is LNHDA and CDR2 is SQIVND in the germline V gene (reference sequence). The CDR3 DNA reads as TGTGCCAGTAGCAGGGACCCGACCTACGAGCAGTACTTC. Amino acids: CASSRDPTYEQYF.